The 9 T cell receptor beta chains in this list originate from one sample, sequenced in a study of T cell responses to AZD1222 COVID-19 vaccine. Profiled with immunoSEQ multiplex PCR; TCRdb holds only in-frame clones, not every one. The sample consists of 100,000 to 150,000 clones, about 91% of them appearing once. Here the sequenced sample was peripheral blood, taken 28 days after the second AZD1222 dose. Receptor source: an adult who received the AZD1222 COVID-19 vaccine.

This chain uses TRBV30 with TRBJ2-5; D may be TRBD1 (7 bases). This CDR3 is built from 13 residues. CDR1 is GTSNPN and CDR2 is SVGIG in the germline V gene (reference sequence). V shed 0 bases and J shed 9 bases, with 14 bases lying between them. The CDR3 loop is CAWSVDFRGAQYF. CDR3 DNA sequence: TGTGCCTGGAGTGTAGACTTCAGGGGGGCCCAGTACTTC.

The genes are TRBV11-2 and TRBJ1-1; D remains ambiguous. The CDR3 has 15 residues. Germline V CDR1 and CDR2: SGHAT, FQNNGV. The V gene lost 2 bases and the J gene lost 1 base, with 11 bases spanning the gap. The CDR3 spells CASSLQPAGNTEAFF. In DNA form, the CDR3 reads TGTGCCAGCAGCTTACAACCAGCAGGGAACACTGAAGCTTTCTTT.

This rearrangement joins TRBV2 to TRBJ1-2; D ambiguous. The CDR3 spans 12 residues. The V end was cut by 3 bases, the J end by 4 bases, with 6 bases between. Germline loops: CDR1 SNHLY, CDR2 FYNNEI. The CDR3 DNA follows: TGTGCCAGCAGTGATTCGGGCTATGGCTACACCTTC. Translating it yields CASSDSGYGYTF.

The chain has TRBV2 and TRBJ2-7, with TRBD1 matching over 11 bases. Germline loops: CDR1 SNHLY, CDR2 FYNNEI. V was clipped by 7 bases and J by 5 bases; unmatched bases: 7. The CDR3 is made up of 14 amino acids. The CDR3 region has the DNA TGTGCCAGCAATTTCGGACAGGGGGCCCACGAGCAGTACTTC. Its protein product is CASNFGQGAHEQYF.

This clone appeared a single time. The chain combines TRBV30 with TRBJ1-6; D uncertain. Germline CDR1 GTSNPN, CDR2 SVGIG (reference sequence). The CDR3 has 13 amino acids. V lost 5 bases and J 10 bases, leaving 15 bases between the germline ends. CDR3 amino acids: CAWREDAVSPLHF. CDR3 nucleotides: TGTGCCTGGCGGGAGGACGCCGTATCACCCCTCCACTTT.

This chain uses TRBV7-3 with TRBJ2-3; D is possibly TRBD2 (5 bases). The germline V and J ends were trimmed by 2 bases and 7 bases, with 13 bases remaining between them. There are 14 residues in the CDR3. Germline V gene data show CDR1 as SGHTA and CDR2 as FQGTGA. The CDR3 spells CASSLQRRSNTQYF. The CDR3 DNA reads as TGTGCCAGCAGCTTACAGCGGAGGTCCAATACGCAGTATTTT.

V is TRBV11-3 and J is TRBJ1-3, with TRBD1 as a possible D gene (6 bases). The CDR3 length is 17 residues. CDR1 SGHNT and CDR2 YENEEA come from the germline V gene. V gave up 0 bases and J gave up 0 bases, with 12 bases separating them. The CDR3 here is CASSLDPRGLSGNTIYF. The CDR3 region has the DNA TGTGCCAGCAGCTTAGATCCTCGGGGGCTCTCTGGAAACACCATATATTTT.

As regards this clone: Lacking the conserved final phenylalanine or tryptophan, this CDR3 likely reflects a read error. The limits of the CDR3 on the DNA are not certain, so only TCRdb's listed CDR3 is given. The chain joins TRBV12-2 to TRBJ2-3. TRBV12-2 is an annotated pseudogene. Inclusive of both ends, the CDR3 amounts to 9 amino acids. The CDR3 is CASRLASTG.

The chain joins TRBV7-9 to TRBJ1-2; tentatively, D is TRBD1 (5 bases). CDR1 is SEHNR and CDR2 is FQNEAQ in the germline V gene (reference sequence). V gave up 3 bases and J gave up 4 bases, with 12 bases separating them. CDR3 length equals 14 residues. The CDR3 protein is CASSLAQGGYGYTF. In nucleotides, the CDR3 is TGTGCCAGCAGCTTGGCCCAGGGTGGCTATGGCTACACCTTC.